This T cell receptor (beta chain) was identified during a study of response to subunit inactivated influenza vaccine. TCRdb independently ran MiXCR on the RT-PCR reads; one entry per CDR3 protein. Of fewer than 550,000 distinct CDR3 sequences in the sample, 25% were seen once. CDR1 is LGHDT and CDR2 is YNNKEL in the germline V gene (reference sequence). The CDR3 extends over 12 amino acids. V was trimmed by 3 bases and J by 4 bases, leaving 7 bases between them. For this clonotype: Antigen: not known.

Study results and limitations: After each seasonal influenza vaccination, few new T cells are recruited, the authors suggested.

This specimen was CD4+ T cells sorted from PBMCs, taken roughly 5 days after vaccination. The receptor's source is a man aged 50 to 59 who received an inactivated influenza vaccine. This chain joins TRBV3-1 and TRBJ2-7; D unclear. The CDR3 sequence is CASSHLGYEQYF. The CDR3 bases are TGTGCCAGCAGCCACTTGGGTTACGAGCAGTACTTC.